Presented here are 9 T cell receptor beta chains from one specimen sequenced in a study of cytomegalovirus exposure and HLA in healthy donors (dated by TCRdb to 2017 to 2019). Library construction relied on the immunoSEQ multiplex PCR assay. The source is immuneACCESS, and TCRdb retained only in-frame sequences with V and J called. Part of the clones is not carried over; for the studies checked, unresolved V genes explain less than half of this, and the remainder is unexplained. The sample has around 150,000 clones on record, approximately 93% of them singletons. The top ten clonotypes cover about 0.75% of the sample. Sequencing input: PBMCs. Source of these receptors: a man younger than 35 in good health and CMV-seronegative.

This clone showed up just once. The chain links TRBV15 to TRBJ2-6; D perhaps matches TRBD2 (6 bases). Trimming left V 8 bases short and J 0 bases short, with 11 bases between. Per germline, CDR1 LNHNV and CDR2 YYDKDF (reference sequence). This CDR3 is built from 15 residues. Here the CDR3 DNA reads TGTGCCACCGAACCCGGGGGCTCTGGGGCCAACGTCCTGACTTTC. Translating gives CATEPGGSGANVLTF.

The J gene is TRBJ2-2, the V gene TRBV27; 7 nucleotides align to TRBD1. The ends lost 9 bases at V and 4 bases at J; junction bases unmatched: 5. From germline, CDR1 is MNHEY and CDR2 SMNVEV (reference sequence). This CDR3 is built from 13 residues. The CDR3 loop is CASGAGGTGELFF. The CDR3 bases are TGTGCCAGTGGGGCAGGGGGCACCGGGGAGCTGTTTTTT.

This clone came up a few times. The V and J genes are TRBV7-2 and TRBJ2-7, with 10 bases aligning to TRBD2. CDR3 size: 14 residues. Germline V CDR1 and CDR2: SGHTA, FQGNSA. V was clipped by 4 bases and J by 0 bases; unmatched bases: 0. The DNA for the CDR3 is TGTGCCAGCAGCTCTAGCGGGAGCTCCTACGAGCAGTACGTC. Protein sequence: CASSSSGSSYEQYV.

The chain has TRBV5-6 and TRBJ2-3, with 8 bases fitting TRBD1. The CDR3 runs to 19 residues. The germline gives CDR1 SGHDT, CDR2 YYEEEE. Trimming removed 4 bases from V and 4 bases from J; junction bases left unmatched: 20. CDR3 in DNA: TGTGCCAGCAGCCAACTCCCGGCAGCGGACAGGGCCGCTTCAGATACGCAGTATTTT. This gives the protein CASSQLPAADRAASDTQYF. Complete variable domain (other parts from reference TRBV5-6 and TRBJ2-3): DAGVTQSPTHLIKTRGQQVTLRCSPKSGHDTVSWYQQALGQGPQFIFQYYEEEERQRGNFPDRFSGHQFPNYSSELNVNALLLGDSALYLCASSQLPAADRAASDTQYFGPGTRLTVL.

The CDR3 nucleotides are TGTGCTAGTGGTTTGGGACAGGTGAACACTGAAGCTTTCTTT. Protein: CASGLGQVNTEAFF. The J gene is TRBJ1-1, the V gene TRBV12-5; possibly TRBD1 for D (6 bases). Per germline, CDR1 LGHNT and CDR2 FRNRAP. V was clipped by 1 base and J by 0 bases, with 6 bases between them. The CDR3 contains 14 residues.

V gene TRBV7-8 combines with J gene TRBJ1-1, with TRBD1 matching 7 bases. The CDR3 is 15 amino acids. After removal of 8 bases from V and 2 bases from J, the junction contained 11 bases not matched to a gene. The germline V gene has CDR1 SGHVS and CDR2 FQNEAQ. The CDR3 reads CASRLRDRGNTEAFF. The CDR3 coding sequence is TGTGCCAGCCGCCTTCGGGACAGAGGAAACACTGAAGCTTTCTTT.

This chain joins TRBV30 and TRBJ1-1; D is possibly TRBD1 (5 bases). The germline V gene encodes CDR1 GTSNPN and CDR2 SVGIG (reference sequence). V was pared by 2 bases and J by 0 bases, with 7 bases between. The CDR3 spans 13 residues. CDR3 bases: TGTGCCTGGAGTCAAGGGGTGAACACTGAAGCTTTCTTT. Protein product: CAWSQGVNTEAFF.

The CDR3 region has the DNA TGTGCCAGCAGCGTCGGACAGGGGGGACAAGAGACCCAGTACTTC. This translates into CASSVGQGGQETQYF. The rearrangement uses TRBV9 and TRBJ2-5; 10 bases line up with TRBD1. The CDR3 spans 15 residues. Germline-derived CDR1 and CDR2 are SGDLS and YYNGEE. V shed 2 bases and J 2 bases; nucleotides not matched to a gene: 3.

The chain joins TRBV18 to TRBJ1-1; 8 nucleotides align to TRBD1. Trimming cost V 2 bases and J 2 bases; bases outside gene matches: 7. The germline gives CDR1 KGHSH, CDR2 LQKENI. The CDR3 contains 16 residues. The CDR3 sequence: CASSPNPGGLNTEAFF. CDR3 coding DNA: TGTGCCAGCTCACCAAACCCAGGGGGCCTAAACACTGAAGCTTTCTTT.